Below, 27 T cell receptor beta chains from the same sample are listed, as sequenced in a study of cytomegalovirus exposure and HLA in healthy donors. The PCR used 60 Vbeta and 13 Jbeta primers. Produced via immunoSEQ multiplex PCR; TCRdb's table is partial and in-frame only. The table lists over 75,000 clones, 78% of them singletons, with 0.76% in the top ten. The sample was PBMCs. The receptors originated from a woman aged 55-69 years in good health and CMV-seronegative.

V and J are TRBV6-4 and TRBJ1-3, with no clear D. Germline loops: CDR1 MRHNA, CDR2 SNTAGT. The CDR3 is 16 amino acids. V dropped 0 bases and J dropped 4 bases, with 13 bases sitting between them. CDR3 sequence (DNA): TGTGCCAGCAGTGACTCCCCCCCTTTTGAGGGAAACACCATATATTTT. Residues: CASSDSPPFEGNTIYF.

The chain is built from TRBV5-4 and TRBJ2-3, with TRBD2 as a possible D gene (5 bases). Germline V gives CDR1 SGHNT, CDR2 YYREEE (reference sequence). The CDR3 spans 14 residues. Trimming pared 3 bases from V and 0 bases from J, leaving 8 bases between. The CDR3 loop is CASSSRTSTDTQYF. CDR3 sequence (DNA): TGTGCCAGCAGCTCCCGGACTAGCACAGATACGCAGTATTTT.

DNA of the CDR3: TGTGCCAGCAGTTCGGTCAGGATCGGAGCTTTCTTT. Translation: CASSSVRIGAFF. This rearrangement joins TRBV28 to TRBJ1-1; no reliable D call. The CDR3 loop spans 12 amino acids. V lost 4 bases and J 10 bases, leaving 13 bases between the germline ends. Germline CDR1 reads MDHEN; CDR2 reads SYDVKM.

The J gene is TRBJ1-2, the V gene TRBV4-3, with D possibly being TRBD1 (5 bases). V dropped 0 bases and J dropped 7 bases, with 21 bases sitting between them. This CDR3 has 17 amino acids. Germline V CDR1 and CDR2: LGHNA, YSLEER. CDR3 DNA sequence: TGCGCCAGCAGCCAAGATCGGATTGGTCGGCAGGGCGGTGGCTACACCTTC. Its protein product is CASSQDRIGRQGGGYTF.

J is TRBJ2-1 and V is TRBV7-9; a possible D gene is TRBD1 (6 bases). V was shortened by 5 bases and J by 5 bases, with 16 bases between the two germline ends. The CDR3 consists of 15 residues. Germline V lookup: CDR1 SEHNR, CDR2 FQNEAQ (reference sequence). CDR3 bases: TGTGCCAGCAGCCTGGGGGCCCAAGGAAACAATGAGCAGTTCTTC. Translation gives CASSLGAQGNNEQFF.

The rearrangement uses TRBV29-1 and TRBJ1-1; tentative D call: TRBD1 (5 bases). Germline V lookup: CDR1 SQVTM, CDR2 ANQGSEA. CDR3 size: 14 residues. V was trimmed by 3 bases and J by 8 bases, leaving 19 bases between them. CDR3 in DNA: TGCAGCGTTGACCTGGGTAGGGGCGGAGCGGAAGCTTTCTTT. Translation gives CSVDLGRGGAEAFF. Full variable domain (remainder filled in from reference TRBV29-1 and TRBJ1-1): SAVISQKPSRDICQRGTSLTIQCQVDSQVTMMFWYRQQPGQSLTLIATANQGSEATYESGFVIDKFPISRPNLTFSTLTVSNMSPEDSSIYLCSVDLGRGGAEAFFGQGTRLTVV.

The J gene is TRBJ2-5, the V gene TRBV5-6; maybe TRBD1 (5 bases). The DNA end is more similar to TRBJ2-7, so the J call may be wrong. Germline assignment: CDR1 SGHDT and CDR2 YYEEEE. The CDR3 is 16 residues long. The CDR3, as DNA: TGTGCCAGCAGCGACCTCAGGGCTGGCCGATCCTACGAGCAGTACTTC. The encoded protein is CASSDLRAGRSYEQYF.

The CDR3: CASSPTPDRVLTEAFF. The CDR3, as DNA: TGTGCCAGCAGCCCCACCCCGGACAGGGTACTCACTGAAGCTTTCTTT. The rearrangement joins TRBV5-6 to TRBJ1-1; 8 nucleotides line up with TRBD1. Germline-derived CDR1 and CDR2 are SGHDT and YYEEEE. V lost 4 bases and J lost 4; bases outside the gene matches: 12. The CDR3 is 16 amino acids.

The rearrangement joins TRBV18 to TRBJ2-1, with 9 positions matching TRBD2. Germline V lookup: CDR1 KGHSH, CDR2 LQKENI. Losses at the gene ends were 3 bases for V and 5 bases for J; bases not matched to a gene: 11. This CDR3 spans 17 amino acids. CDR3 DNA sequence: TGTGCCAGCTCACCTGAGGTGGCGGGAGGGCCTAACAATGAGCAGTTCTTC. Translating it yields CASSPEVAGGPNNEQFF.

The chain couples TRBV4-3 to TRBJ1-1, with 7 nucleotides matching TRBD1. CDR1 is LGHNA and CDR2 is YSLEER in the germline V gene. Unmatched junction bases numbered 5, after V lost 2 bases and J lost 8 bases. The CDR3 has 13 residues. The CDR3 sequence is CASSQLGTAEAFF. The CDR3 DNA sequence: TGCGCCAGCAGCCAACTGGGGACAGCAGAAGCTTTCTTT.

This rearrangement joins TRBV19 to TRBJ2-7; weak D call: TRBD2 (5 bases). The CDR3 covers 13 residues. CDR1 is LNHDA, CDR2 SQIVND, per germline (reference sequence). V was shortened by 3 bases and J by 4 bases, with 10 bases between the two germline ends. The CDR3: CASSMEAGYEQYF. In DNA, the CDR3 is TGTGCCAGTAGTATGGAGGCAGGATACGAGCAGTACTTC. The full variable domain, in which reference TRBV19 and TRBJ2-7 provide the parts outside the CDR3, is DGGITQSPKYLFRKEGQNVTLSCEQNLNHDAMYWYRQDPGQGLRLIYYSQIVNDFQKGDIAEGYSVSREKKESFPLTVTSAQKNPTAFYLCASSMEAGYEQYFGPGTRLTVT.

The CDR3 sequence is CASSQRDKSGIGTQYF. CDR3 DNA: TGCGCCAGCAGCCAAAGGGATAAGTCGGGAATTGGGACCCAGTACTTC. The chain recombines TRBV4-1 with TRBJ2-5; maybe TRBD2 (5 bases). From germline, CDR1 is MGHRA and CDR2 YSYEKL. Trimming removed 2 bases at V and 7 bases at J, with 20 bases between. This CDR3 comprises 16 residues.

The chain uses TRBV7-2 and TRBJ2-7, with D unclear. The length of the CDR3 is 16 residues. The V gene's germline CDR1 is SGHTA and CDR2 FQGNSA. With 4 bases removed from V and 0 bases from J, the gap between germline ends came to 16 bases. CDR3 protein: CASSSQGGVGSYEQYF. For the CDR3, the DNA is TGTGCCAGCAGCTCCCAAGGCGGTGTAGGCTCCTACGAGCAGTACTTC.

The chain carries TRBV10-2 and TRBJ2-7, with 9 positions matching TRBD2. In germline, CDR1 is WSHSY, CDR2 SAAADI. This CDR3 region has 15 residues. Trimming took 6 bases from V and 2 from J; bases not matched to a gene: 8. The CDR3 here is CASSPGTSLPYEQYF. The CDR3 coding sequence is TGCGCCAGCAGCCCCGGGACTAGCCTCCCCTACGAGCAGTACTTC.

The CDR3 coding sequence is TGTGCCAGCAGCAGGGGACAGTATGATGGCTACACCTTC. Amino acids: CASSRGQYDGYTF. The genes are TRBV25-1 and TRBJ1-2; 7 bases are shared with TRBD1. This CDR3 contains 13 residues. The junction had 7 bases not matched to a gene; V was cut back by 6 bases and J by 6 bases. Per the germline V gene, CDR1 is MGHDK and CDR2 is SYGVNS.

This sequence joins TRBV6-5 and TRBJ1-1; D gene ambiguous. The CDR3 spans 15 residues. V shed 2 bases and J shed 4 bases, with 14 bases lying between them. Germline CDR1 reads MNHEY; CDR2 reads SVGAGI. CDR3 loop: CASSYASGSGTEAFF. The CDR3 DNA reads TGTGCCAGCAGTTACGCGTCGGGGTCGGGCACTGAAGCTTTCTTT.

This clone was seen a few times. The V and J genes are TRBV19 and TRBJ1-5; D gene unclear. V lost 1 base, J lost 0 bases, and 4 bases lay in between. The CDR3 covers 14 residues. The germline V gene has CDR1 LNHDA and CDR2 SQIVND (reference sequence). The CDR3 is CASSIGHSNQPQHF. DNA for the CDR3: TGTGCCAGTAGTATAGGTCATAGCAATCAGCCCCAGCATTTT.

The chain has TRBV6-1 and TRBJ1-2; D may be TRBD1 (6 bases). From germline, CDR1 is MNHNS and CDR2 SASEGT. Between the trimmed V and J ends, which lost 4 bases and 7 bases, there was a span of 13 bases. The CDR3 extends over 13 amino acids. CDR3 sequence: CASSAIWGPGYTF. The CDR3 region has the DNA TGTGCCAGCAGTGCGATTTGGGGGCCTGGCTACACCTTC.

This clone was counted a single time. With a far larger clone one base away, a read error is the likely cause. CDR3 protein: CASSPQVNTEAFF. DNA of the CDR3: TGTGCCAGCAGCCCCCAGGTGAACACTGAAGCTTTCTTT. This chain connects TRBV7-7 to TRBJ1-1, with D unclear. V was cut by 5 bases and J by 0 bases, with 7 bases left in between. Germline V gene sequence: CDR1 SSHAT, CDR2 FNYEAQ (reference sequence). The CDR3 extends over 13 amino acids.

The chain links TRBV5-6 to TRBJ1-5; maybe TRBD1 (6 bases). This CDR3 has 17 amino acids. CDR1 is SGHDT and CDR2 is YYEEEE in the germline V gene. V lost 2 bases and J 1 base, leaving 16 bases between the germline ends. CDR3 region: CASSLLAGDPSNQPQHF. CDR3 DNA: TGTGCCAGCAGCTTATTAGCAGGGGACCCGAGCAATCAGCCCCAGCATTTT.

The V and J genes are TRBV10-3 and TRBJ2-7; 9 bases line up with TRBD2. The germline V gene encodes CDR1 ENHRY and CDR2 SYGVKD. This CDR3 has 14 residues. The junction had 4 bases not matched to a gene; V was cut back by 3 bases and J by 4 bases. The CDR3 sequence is CAISDSGSNYEQYF. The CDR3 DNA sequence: TGTGCCATCAGTGATAGCGGGAGTAATTACGAGCAGTACTTC.

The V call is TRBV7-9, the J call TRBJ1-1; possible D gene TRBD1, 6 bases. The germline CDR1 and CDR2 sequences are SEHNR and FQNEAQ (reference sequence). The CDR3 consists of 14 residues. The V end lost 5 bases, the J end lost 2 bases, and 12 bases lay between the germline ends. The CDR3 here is CASSQRTVNTEAFF. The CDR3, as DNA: TGTGCCAGCAGCCAGAGGACAGTAAACACTGAAGCTTTCTTT.

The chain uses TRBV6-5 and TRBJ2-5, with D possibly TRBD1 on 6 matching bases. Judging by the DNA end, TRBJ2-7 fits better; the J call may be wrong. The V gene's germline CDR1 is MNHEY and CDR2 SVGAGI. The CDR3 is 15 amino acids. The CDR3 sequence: CASSYSSTGSYEQYF. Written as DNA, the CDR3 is TGTGCCAGCAGTTACTCGTCGACAGGCTCCTACGAGCAGTACTTC.

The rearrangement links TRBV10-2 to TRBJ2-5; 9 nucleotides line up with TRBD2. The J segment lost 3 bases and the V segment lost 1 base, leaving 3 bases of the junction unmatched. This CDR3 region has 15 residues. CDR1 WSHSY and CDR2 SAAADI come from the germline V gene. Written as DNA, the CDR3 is TGCGCCAGCAGTGAGTGGCGGGGGGGGGAAGAGACCCAGTACTTC. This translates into CASSEWRGGEETQYF.

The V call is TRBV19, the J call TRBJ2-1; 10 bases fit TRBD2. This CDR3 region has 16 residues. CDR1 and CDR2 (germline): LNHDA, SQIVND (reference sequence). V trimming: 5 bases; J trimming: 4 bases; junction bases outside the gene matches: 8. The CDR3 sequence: CASSPNIAGGYNEQFF. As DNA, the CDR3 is TGTGCCAGTAGTCCCAATATAGCGGGGGGATACAATGAGCAGTTCTTC.

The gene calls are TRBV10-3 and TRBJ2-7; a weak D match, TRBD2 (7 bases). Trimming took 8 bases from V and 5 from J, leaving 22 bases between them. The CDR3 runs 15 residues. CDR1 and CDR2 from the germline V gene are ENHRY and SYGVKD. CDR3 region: CAIGPFGGLGDEQYF. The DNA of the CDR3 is TGTGCCATCGGGCCTTTCGGGGGGCTAGGAGACGAGCAGTACTTC.

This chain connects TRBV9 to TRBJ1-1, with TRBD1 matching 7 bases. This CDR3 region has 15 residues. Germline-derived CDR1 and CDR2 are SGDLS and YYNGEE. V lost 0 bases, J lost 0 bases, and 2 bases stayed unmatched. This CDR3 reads CASSVGGGVNTEAFF. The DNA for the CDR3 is TGTGCCAGCAGCGTAGGAGGGGGCGTGAACACTGAAGCTTTCTTT.